This T cell receptor beta chain was profiled in a study of blood T cell repertoires in COVID-19. At the level of the study: Italy, Spain and the United States were the sources of the convalescent and acute COVID-19 samples. PBMCs, B-cell-depleted T cells, or T cells provided the cDNA or gDNA that made up the material.

Original methodology: Estimated nucleated cell counts came from reference gene primer amplification. Using immunoSEQ multiplex PCR, the repertoire was profiled, and TCRdb retains in-frame clones only, with some absent. The V and J calls and clone size are taken from that table; D and trimming were inferred from the DNA. The sample contains a few hundred thousand clones, 80% to 85% of which appear only once. The CDR3 contains 15 residues. Germline values: CDR1 SNHLY, CDR2 FYNNEI. V lost 7 bases and J 1 base, leaving 15 bases between the germline ends. The chain employs TRBV2 and TRBJ2-3, with D possibly TRBD1 on 5 matching bases. Sequenced sample: peripheral blood. This TCR was recovered from a woman of 80 years or more with COVID-19, enrolled during active disease. DNA of the CDR3: TGTGCCAGCACCATTCGGGTACAGGGCACAGATACGCAGTATTTT. This translates into CASTIRVQGTDTQYF.